The clone carrying this TCR beta chain showed up just a few times. Its antigen is unknown. The source of the sample is a study of CD8 T cells in ankylosing spondylitis. Findings and limits, study-wide: The study identified a TCR beta motif of under ten highly homologous variants that appeared characteristic of ankylosing spondylitis blood. Several of the motif variants were reported before in synovial fluid and blood from reactive arthritis.

Generation of TCR beta libraries employed quantitative 5'-RACE incorporating molecular barcodes. A single record per CDR3 protein comes from TCRdb applying MiXCR to the 5' RACE reads. The table has some 840,000 distinct CDR3 sequences, about 12% seen once. Germline assignment: CDR1 DFQATT and CDR2 SNEGSKA (reference sequence). The CDR3 extends over 12 amino acids. Trimming shortened V by 2 bases and J by 14 bases, and 16 bases separated the two germline ends. Sample: blood, either unsorted or a sorted T cell fraction (not recorded which). The chain combines TRBV20-1 with TRBJ2-1, with D perhaps given as TRBD1 or TRBD2 (5 bases each). The origin of this receptor is a male donor with ankylosing spondylitis. The CDR3 is CSARTPGRKKFF. The DNA for the CDR3 is TGCAGTGCTAGAACACCGGGACGGAAGAAGTTCTTC.